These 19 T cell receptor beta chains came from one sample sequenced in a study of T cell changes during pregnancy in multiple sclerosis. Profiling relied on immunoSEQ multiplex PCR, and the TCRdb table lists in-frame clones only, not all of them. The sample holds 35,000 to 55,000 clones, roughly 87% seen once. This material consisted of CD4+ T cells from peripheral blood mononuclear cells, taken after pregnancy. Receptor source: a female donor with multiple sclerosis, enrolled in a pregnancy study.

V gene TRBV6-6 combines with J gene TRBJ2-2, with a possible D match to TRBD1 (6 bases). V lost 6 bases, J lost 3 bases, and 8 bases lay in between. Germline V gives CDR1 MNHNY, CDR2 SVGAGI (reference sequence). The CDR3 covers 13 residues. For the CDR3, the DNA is TGTGCCAGCAGAAAGGGGGACACCGGGGAGCTGTTTTTT. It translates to CASRKGDTGELFF.

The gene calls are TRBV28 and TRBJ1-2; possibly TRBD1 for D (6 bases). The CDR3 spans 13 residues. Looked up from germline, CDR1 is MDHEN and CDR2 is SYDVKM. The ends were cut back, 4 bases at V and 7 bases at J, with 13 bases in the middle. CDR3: CASSSLQGLGYTF. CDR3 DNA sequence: TGTGCCAGCAGTTCCCTACAGGGTCTTGGCTACACCTTC.

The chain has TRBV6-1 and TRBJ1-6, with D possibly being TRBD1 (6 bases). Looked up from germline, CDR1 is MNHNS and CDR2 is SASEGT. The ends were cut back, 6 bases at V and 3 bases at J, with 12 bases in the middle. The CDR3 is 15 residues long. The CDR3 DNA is TGTGCCAGCAGCGGACAGAAAGACTATAATTCACCCCTCCACTTT. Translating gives CASSGQKDYNSPLHF.

CDR3 in DNA: TGTGCCATCAGCGAAAATTCAGGGCAGGGTCAGCCCCAGCATTTT. Its protein is CAISENSGQGQPQHF. This chain links TRBV10-3 with TRBJ1-5; D is perhaps TRBD1 (5 bases). V was clipped by 6 bases and J by 6 bases, with 18 bases between them. Germline lookup yields CDR1 ENHRY and CDR2 SYGVKD. This CDR3 is built from 15 residues.

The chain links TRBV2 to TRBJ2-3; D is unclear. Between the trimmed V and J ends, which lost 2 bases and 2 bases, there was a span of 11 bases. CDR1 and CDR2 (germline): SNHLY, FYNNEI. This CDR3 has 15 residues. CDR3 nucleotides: TGTGCCAGCAGTGAATATGCCGGGTCCACAGATACGCAGTATTTT. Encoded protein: CASSEYAGSTDTQYF.

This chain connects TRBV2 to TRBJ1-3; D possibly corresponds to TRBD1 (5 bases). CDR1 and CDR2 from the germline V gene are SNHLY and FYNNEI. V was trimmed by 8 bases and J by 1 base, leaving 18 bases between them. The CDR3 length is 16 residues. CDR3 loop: CASATSGRGSGNTIYF. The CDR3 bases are TGTGCCAGCGCGACTAGCGGGAGGGGATCTGGAAACACCATATATTTT.

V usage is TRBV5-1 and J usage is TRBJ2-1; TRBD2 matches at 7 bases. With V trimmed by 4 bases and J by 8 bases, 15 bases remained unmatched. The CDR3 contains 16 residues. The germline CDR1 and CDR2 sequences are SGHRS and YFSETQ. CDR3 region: CASSLSGSGIIDEQFF. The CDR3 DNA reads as TGCGCCAGCAGCCTCTCGGGCAGCGGGATCATCGATGAGCAGTTCTTC.

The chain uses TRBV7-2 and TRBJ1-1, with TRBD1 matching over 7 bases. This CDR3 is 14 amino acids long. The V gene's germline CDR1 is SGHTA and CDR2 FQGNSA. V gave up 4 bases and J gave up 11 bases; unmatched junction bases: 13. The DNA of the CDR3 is TGTGCCAGCAGCTCGACCTTTGACAGGGAAAATGCTTTCTTT. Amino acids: CASSSTFDRENAFF.

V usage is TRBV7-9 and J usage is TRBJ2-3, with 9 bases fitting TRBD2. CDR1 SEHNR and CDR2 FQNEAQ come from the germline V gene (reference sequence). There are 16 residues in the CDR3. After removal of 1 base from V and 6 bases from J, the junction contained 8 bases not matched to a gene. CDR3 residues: CASSLDAGGPYDTQYF. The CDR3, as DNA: TGTGCCAGCAGCTTAGATGCGGGAGGGCCGTACGATACGCAGTATTTT.

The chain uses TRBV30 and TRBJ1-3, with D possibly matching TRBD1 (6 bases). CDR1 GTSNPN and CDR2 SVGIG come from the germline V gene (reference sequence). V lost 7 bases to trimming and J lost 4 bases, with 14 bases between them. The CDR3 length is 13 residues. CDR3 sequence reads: CAYTSTGGNTIYF. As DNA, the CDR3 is TGTGCCTACACAAGCACAGGGGGAAACACCATATATTTT.

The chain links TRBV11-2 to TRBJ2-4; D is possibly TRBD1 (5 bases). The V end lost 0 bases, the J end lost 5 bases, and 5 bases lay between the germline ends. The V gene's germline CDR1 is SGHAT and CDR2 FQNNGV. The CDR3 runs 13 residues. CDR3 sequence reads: CASSLDRENIQYF. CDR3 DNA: TGTGCCAGCAGCTTAGACAGGGAAAACATTCAGTACTTC.

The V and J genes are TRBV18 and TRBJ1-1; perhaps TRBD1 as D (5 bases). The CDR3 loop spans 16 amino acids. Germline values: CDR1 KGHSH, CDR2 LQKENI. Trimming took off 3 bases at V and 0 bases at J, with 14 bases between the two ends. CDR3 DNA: TGTGCCAGCTCACCTCGACAGAACTACATGAACACTGAAGCTTTCTTT. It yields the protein CASSPRQNYMNTEAFF.

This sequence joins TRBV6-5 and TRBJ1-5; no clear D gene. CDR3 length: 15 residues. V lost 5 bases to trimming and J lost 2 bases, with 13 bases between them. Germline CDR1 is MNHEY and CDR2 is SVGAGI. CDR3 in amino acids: CASSSRERGNQPQHF. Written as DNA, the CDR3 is TGTGCCAGCAGTAGCCGGGAAAGGGGCAATCAGCCCCAGCATTTT.

The CDR3 region is CASSLVGGETQYF. In DNA form, the CDR3 reads TGTGCCAGCAGCTTAGTTGGGGGCGAGACCCAGTACTTC. V and J are TRBV11-2 and TRBJ2-5; tentatively, D is TRBD1 (6 bases). Between the trimmed V and J ends, which lost 1 base and 5 bases, there was a span of 8 bases. CDR3 length: 13 amino acids. CDR1 and CDR2 from the germline V gene are SGHAT and FQNNGV.

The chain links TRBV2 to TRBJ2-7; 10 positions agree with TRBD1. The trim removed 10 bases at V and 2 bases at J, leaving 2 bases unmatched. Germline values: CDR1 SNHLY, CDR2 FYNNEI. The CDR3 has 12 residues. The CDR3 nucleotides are TGTGCCATTGGACAGGGGGCCTACGAGCAGTACTTC. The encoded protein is CAIGQGAYEQYF.

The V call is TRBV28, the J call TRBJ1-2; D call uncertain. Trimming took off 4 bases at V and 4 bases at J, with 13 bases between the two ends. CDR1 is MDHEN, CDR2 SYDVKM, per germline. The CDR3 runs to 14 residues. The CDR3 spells CASSYPAGTYGYTF. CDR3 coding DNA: TGTGCCAGCAGTTACCCGGCAGGTACCTATGGCTACACCTTC.

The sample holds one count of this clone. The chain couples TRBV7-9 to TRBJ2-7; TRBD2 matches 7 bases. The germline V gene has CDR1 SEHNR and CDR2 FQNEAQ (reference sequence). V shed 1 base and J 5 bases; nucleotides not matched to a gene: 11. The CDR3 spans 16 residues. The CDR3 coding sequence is TGTGCCAGCAGCTTAGTCCCGTCGCGGGAGATTAACGAGCAGTACTTC. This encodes CASSLVPSREINEQYF.

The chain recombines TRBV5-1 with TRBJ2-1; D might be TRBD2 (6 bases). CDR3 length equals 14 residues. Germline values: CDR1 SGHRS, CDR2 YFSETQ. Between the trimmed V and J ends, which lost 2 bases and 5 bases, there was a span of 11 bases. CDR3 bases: TGCGCCAGCAGCTTCTTGACTAGTGACAATGAGCAGTTCTTC. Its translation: CASSFLTSDNEQFF.

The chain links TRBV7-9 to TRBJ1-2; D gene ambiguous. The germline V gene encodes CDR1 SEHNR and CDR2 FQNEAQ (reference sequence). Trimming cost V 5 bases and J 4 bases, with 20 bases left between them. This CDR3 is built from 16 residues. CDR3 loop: CASSPGRRALFYGYTF. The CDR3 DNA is TGTGCCAGCAGCCCCGGAAGGCGGGCTCTGTTCTATGGCTACACCTTC.